This TCR beta chain was obtained from a study of CD8 T cells in Susac syndrome. Study findings and constraints: Clonal expansion was absent from the CD4+ T cell repertoires in Susac syndrome.

FACS was used to enrich TEMRA cells, whereas the CD8+ and CD4+ T cells were obtained by negative isolation. Reverse transcription of about 0.5 to 1 ug RNA used random hexamers. TCRdb re-called the immunoSEQ multiplex PCR reads through MiXCR, storing one row per CDR3 protein. This sample has some 110,000 distinct CDR3 sequences, with nearly 96% found just once. The count of this clonotype is one. As yet, its antigen is unknown. The trim removed 2 bases at V and 6 bases at J, leaving 10 bases unmatched. Per the germline V gene, CDR1 is MNHEY and CDR2 is SVGAGI. The CDR3 length is 15 residues. The sequence was obtained from a human donor with Susac syndrome. V usage is TRBV6-5 and J usage is TRBJ2-7; 7 bases are shared with TRBD2. Material for sequencing was CD4+ T cells from PBMCs. CDR3 sequence: CASSYTTVGGGEQYF. Written as DNA, the CDR3 is TGTGCCAGCAGTTACACGACCGTGGGGGGGGGCGAGCAGTACTTC.